A selection of T cell receptor beta chains follows, all from one sample in a study of blood T cell repertoires in COVID-19. Measured with immunoSEQ multiplex PCR; TCRdb has only the in-frame clones, and not every one. Among 65,000 to 90,000 clones listed, around 89% were seen once. Sequences were obtained from peripheral blood. The receptors stem from a man in his forties or fifties with acute or convalescent COVID-19. The CDR3 runs from the conserved cysteine through the conserved F or W. The order of the fields is CDR3 protein, CDR3 DNA, J gene, D gene, V gene, clone size. A D gene is named only where the DNA matches it firmly. The size entry is marked missing in some rows and otherwise reads once, few, many or a size class.

CDR3: CASSTLAGQGVNTEAFF; DNA: TGTGCCAGCAGCACACTCGCGGGACAGGGGGTGAACACTGAAGCTTTCTTT; J: TRBJ1-1; D: TRBD1; V: TRBV5-8; size: NA
CDR3: CASGSGTINEQFF; DNA: TGTGCCAGTGGGAGCGGGACGATCAATGAGCAGTTCTTC; J: TRBJ2-1; D: TRBD2; V: TRBV19; size: NA
CDR3: CASSSTTPDQGEQYF; DNA: TGCGCCAGCAGCTCTACGACCCCGGATCAGGGAGAGCAGTACTTC; J: TRBJ2-7; D: NA; V: TRBV5-1; size: NA
CDR3: CASSSGMNTEAFF; DNA: TGTGCCAGCAGTTCGGGGATGAACACTGAAGCTTTCTTT; J: TRBJ1-1; D: NA; V: TRBV2; size: NA
CDR3: CASRQRTGGGPEAFF; DNA: TGTGCCAGTAGACAACGGACAGGGGGGGGACCTGAAGCTTTCTTT; J: TRBJ1-1; D: TRBD1; V: TRBV19; size: NA
CDR3: CASSRGHYF; DNA: TGTGCCAGCAGCCGGGGACATTACTTC; J: TRBJ2-4; D: NA; V: TRBV4-2; size: medium-sized
CDR3: CASSQREGFGEKLFF; DNA: TGTGCCAGCAGCCAAAGAGAAGGATTCGGGGAAAAACTGTTTTTT; J: TRBJ1-4; D: NA; V: TRBV3-1/TRBV3-2; size: NA
CDR3: CASRGASTNTGELFF; DNA: TGTGCCAGCAGAGGGGCCAGCACGAACACCGGGGAGCTGTTTTTT; J: TRBJ2-2; D: NA; V: TRBV6-1; size: NA
CDR3: CATTVRGTGNGYTF; DNA: TGTGCCACCACAGTTAGAGGGACAGGGAATGGCTACACCTTC; J: TRBJ1-2; D: TRBD1; V: TRBV6-6; size: NA
CDR3: CAISESQGQETQYF; DNA: TGTGCCATCAGTGAGTCGCAGGGCCAAGAGACCCAGTACTTC; J: TRBJ2-5; D: NA; V: TRBV10-3; size: NA
CDR3: CARSSSSGGDSPNTGELFF; DNA: TGTGCCAGAAGCTCGAGTAGCGGGGGGGACTCCCCGAACACCGGGGAGCTGTTTTTT; J: TRBJ2-2; D: TRBD2; V: TRBV5-3; size: NA
CDR3: CAWSIGQVYQPQHF; DNA: TGTGCCTGGAGCATCGGTCAGGTTTATCAGCCCCAGCATTTT; J: TRBJ1-5; D: NA; V: TRBV30; size: NA
CDR3: CASSLRSSGGAGDTQYF; DNA: TGTGCCAGCAGCTTACGGTCTAGCGGGGGGGCCGGAGATACGCAGTATTTT; J: TRBJ2-3; D: TRBD2; V: TRBV7-2; size: NA
CDR3: CASSPLAGANEKLFF; DNA: TGTGCCAGCTCACCATTGGCGGGGGCTAATGAAAAACTGTTTTTT; J: TRBJ1-4; D: NA; V: TRBV18; size: NA
CDR3: CASSLQGNGYTF; DNA: TGTGCCAGCAGCTTGCAGGGTAATGGCTACACCTTC; J: TRBJ1-2; D: NA; V: TRBV5-8; size: NA
CDR3: CASSLEGAGGMYEQYF; DNA: TGTGCCAGCAGCTTAGAGGGAGCGGGGGGGATGTACGAGCAGTACTTC; J: TRBJ2-7; D: TRBD2; V: TRBV11-2; size: NA
CDR3: CASSPGLAGGPTDTQYF; DNA: TGCGCCAGCAGCCCGGGACTAGCGGGGGGGCCCACAGATACGCAGTATTTT; J: TRBJ2-3; D: TRBD2; V: TRBV5-1; size: NA
CDR3: CASSLRTEGNTIYF; DNA: TGTGCCAGCAGCCTCCGGACAGAGGGAAACACCATATATTTT; J: TRBJ1-3; D: NA; V: TRBV5-6; size: NA
CDR3: CASSETGDRYGYTF; DNA: TGTGCCAGCAGCGAAACAGGGGACCGTTATGGCTACACCTTC; J: TRBJ1-2; D: NA; V: TRBV21-1; size: NA
CDR3: CASSPQPGQSSYNEQFF; DNA: TGTGCCAGCAGCCCCCAACCCGGACAGAGCTCCTACAATGAGCAGTTCTTC; J: TRBJ2-1; D: NA; V: TRBV9; size: NA
CDR3: CASSPQGLDTDTQYF; DNA: TGTGCCAGTAGCCCACAGGGCTTGGACACAGATACGCAGTATTTT; J: TRBJ2-3; D: NA; V: TRBV19; size: NA
CDR3: CASSLGVGQNTGELFF; DNA: TGCGCCAGCAGCTTGGGAGTTGGACAGAACACCGGGGAGCTGTTTTTT; J: TRBJ2-2; D: NA; V: TRBV5-1; size: once
CDR3: CASSRGLAGVPTKEQFF; DNA: TGTGCCAGCAGCCGGGGACTAGCGGGGGTACCGACGAAGGAGCAGTTCTTC; J: TRBJ2-1; D: TRBD2; V: TRBV3-1/TRBV3-2; size: NA
CDR3: CASSPLAPLNNSPLHF; DNA: TGTGCCAGCAGCCCTTTAGCACCTTTAAATAATTCACCCCTCCACTTT; J: TRBJ1-6; D: NA; V: TRBV7-2; size: NA
CDR3: CASSLGSGGLYNEQFF; DNA: TGCGCCAGCAGCTTGGGCAGCGGGGGCCTCTACAATGAGCAGTTCTTC; J: TRBJ2-1; D: TRBD2; V: TRBV5-1; size: NA
CDR3: CASSLTSGGQETQYF; DNA: TGCGCCAGCAGCTTGACTAGCGGGGGGCAAGAGACCCAGTACTTC; J: TRBJ2-5; D: TRBD2; V: TRBV5-1; size: NA
CDR3: CASSWTGGAGNEQFF; DNA: TGTGCCAGCAGCTGGACAGGGGGCGCCGGTAATGAGCAGTTCTTC; J: TRBJ2-1; D: TRBD1; V: TRBV7-2; size: NA
CDR3: CASSSGSSGVNEQFF; DNA: TGTGCCAGCAGTTCCGGTTCTAGCGGGGTGAATGAGCAGTTCTTC; J: TRBJ2-1; D: TRBD2; V: TRBV7-3; size: NA
CDR3: CSVRQGKETQYF; DNA: TGCAGCGTTCGACAGGGGAAAGAGACCCAGTACTTC; J: TRBJ2-5; D: TRBD1; V: TRBV29-1; size: few
CDR3: CASSPGHDSNQPQHF; DNA: TGTGCCAGCAGCCCCGGACACGATAGCAATCAGCCCCAGCATTTT; J: TRBJ1-5; D: NA; V: TRBV3-1/TRBV3-2; size: NA
CDR3: CASSFGGDLSSTDTQYF; DNA: TGCGCCAGCAGCTTCGGGGGGGATCTTTCTAGCACAGATACGCAGTATTTT; J: TRBJ2-3; D: TRBD2; V: TRBV5-1; size: NA
CDR3: CASTFQLTGGGNTEAFF; DNA: TGTGCCAGTACCTTCCAATTGACAGGGGGTGGGAACACTGAAGCTTTCTTT; J: TRBJ1-1; D: TRBD1; V: TRBV19; size: NA
CDR3: CASSGGTTNEKLFF; DNA: TGTGCCAGCAGCGGGGGCACAACTAATGAAAAACTGTTTTTT; J: TRBJ1-4; D: NA; V: TRBV9; size: NA
CDR3: CASSKLAPPRNYGYTF; DNA: TGTGCCAGCAGCAAACTAGCCCCCCCGAGGAACTATGGCTACACCTTC; J: TRBJ1-2; D: NA; V: TRBV21-1; size: NA
CDR3: CASSQRVGQGFGYTF; DNA: TGTGCCAGCAGCCAAAGGGTGGGACAGGGTTTTGGCTACACCTTC; J: TRBJ1-2; D: TRBD1; V: TRBV3-1/TRBV3-2; size: NA
CDR3: CASSGQLSSGNTIYF; DNA: TGTGCCAGCAGCGGACAGTTAAGCTCTGGAAACACCATATATTTT; J: TRBJ1-3; D: NA; V: TRBV9; size: once
CDR3: CASSVLASGSYYEQYF; DNA: TGTGCCAGCAGTGTACTCGCTAGCGGGAGCTACTACGAGCAGTACTTC; J: TRBJ2-7; D: TRBD2; V: TRBV25-1; size: NA
CDR3: CASTKGVEDGYTF; DNA: TGCGCCAGCACGAAGGGTGTGGAGGACGGCTACACCTTC; J: TRBJ1-2; D: NA; V: TRBV5-1; size: NA
CDR3: CASSQDRFYDGTGNYGYTF; DNA: TGTGCCAGCAGCCAAGATCGATTTTACGATGGGACAGGGAACTATGGCTACACCTTC; J: TRBJ1-2; D: TRBD1; V: TRBV14; size: NA
CDR3: CASSLMTSSSYNEQFF; DNA: TGTGCCAGCAGCTTAATGACATCCAGCTCCTACAATGAGCAGTTCTTC; J: TRBJ2-1; D: NA; V: TRBV7-3; size: NA
CDR3: CASSPGGLNTEAFF; DNA: TGTGCCAGCTCACCAGGGGGCCTTAACACTGAAGCTTTCTTT; J: TRBJ1-1; D: NA; V: TRBV18; size: NA
CDR3: CASSPTPQGPDGYTF; DNA: TGCGCCAGCAGCCCTACCCCTCAGGGTCCGGATGGCTACACCTTC; J: TRBJ1-2; D: NA; V: TRBV5-1; size: NA
CDR3: CASSPQIGNTIYF; DNA: TGTGCCAGCAGCCCCCAGATTGGAAACACCATATATTTT; J: TRBJ1-3; D: NA; V: TRBV14; size: NA
CDR3: CASSPGLAGPNEQFF; DNA: TGTGCCAGCAGCCCTGGGCTAGCGGGACCCAATGAGCAGTTCTTC; J: TRBJ2-1; D: TRBD2; V: TRBV9; size: NA
CDR3: CATSKSGDSYEQYF; DNA: TGTGCCACCAGCAAATCAGGGGACTCCTACGAGCAGTACTTC; J: TRBJ2-7; D: NA; V: TRBV15; size: NA
CDR3: CASRESGTGVGYTF; DNA: TGTGCCAGCAGAGAATCCGGGACAGGGGTAGGCTACACCTTC; J: TRBJ1-2; D: TRBD1; V: TRBV27; size: once
CDR3: CASSLELATITGGYTF; DNA: TGTGCCAGCAGCTTGGAGTTGGCTACCATTACCGGGGGCTACACCTTC; J: TRBJ1-2; D: NA; V: TRBV5-5; size: NA
CDR3: CASSQDPTGGPETQYF; DNA: TGTGCCAGCAGCCAAGATCCCACGGGGGGGCCAGAGACCCAGTACTTC; J: TRBJ2-5; D: TRBD2; V: TRBV4-2; size: NA
CDR3: CASSEQAPAGDEQFF; DNA: TGTGCCAGCAGTGAACAGGCGCCGGCGGGCGATGAGCAGTTCTTC; J: TRBJ2-1; D: NA; V: TRBV2; size: NA
CDR3: CAISESPGQGEYTGELFF; DNA: TGTGCCATCAGTGAGTCACCGGGACAGGGAGAGTACACCGGGGAGCTGTTTTTT; J: TRBJ2-2; D: TRBD1; V: TRBV10-3; size: NA
CDR3: CASQGESGANVLTF; DNA: TGTGCCAGCCAGGGGGAATCTGGGGCCAACGTCCTGACTTTC; J: TRBJ2-6; D: TRBD1; V: TRBV2; size: once
CDR3: CATSDFSGGANQPQHF; DNA: TGTGCCACCAGTGATTTTTCGGGGGGTGCCAATCAGCCCCAGCATTTT; J: TRBJ1-5; D: NA; V: TRBV24-1; size: NA
CDR3: CAISGDNYNEQFF; DNA: TGTGCCATCAGTGGGGACAACTACAATGAGCAGTTCTTC; J: TRBJ2-1; D: NA; V: TRBV10-3; size: few
CDR3: CASSDTGGPTEAFF; DNA: TGCGCCAGCAGCGATACAGGGGGCCCCACTGAAGCTTTCTTT; J: TRBJ1-1; D: TRBD1; V: TRBV5-1; size: NA
CDR3: CASSQDSGGGRTLYGYTF; DNA: TGTGCCAGCAGCCAAGATTCAGGGGGTGGCCGTACACTCTATGGCTACACCTTC; J: TRBJ1-2; D: TRBD1; V: TRBV14; size: NA
CDR3: CSVGQFTGELFF; DNA: TGCAGCGTCGGACAGTTCACCGGGGAGCTGTTTTTT; J: TRBJ2-2; D: NA; V: TRBV29-1; size: NA
CDR3: CASSVGTRASGANVLTF; DNA: TGTGCCAGCAGTGTTGGGACTCGAGCCTCTGGGGCCAACGTCCTGACTTTC; J: TRBJ2-6; D: NA; V: TRBV6-1; size: NA
CDR3: CASSAGRLPGEQYF; DNA: TGTGCCAGCAGCGCCGGGAGATTACCGGGAGAGCAGTACTTC; J: TRBJ2-7; D: NA; V: TRBV5-4; size: NA
CDR3: CASSQGRQANQPQHF; DNA: TGCGCCAGCAGCCAAGGTCGCCAGGCAAATCAGCCCCAGCATTTT; J: TRBJ1-5; D: NA; V: TRBV4-1; size: NA
CDR3: CASSEWQVNEKLFF; DNA: TGTGCCAGCAGTGAGTGGCAGGTTAATGAAAAACTGTTTTTT; J: TRBJ1-4; D: NA; V: TRBV6-1; size: NA